A selection of T cell receptor beta chains follows, all from one sample in a study of vaccination effects on CD4 cells after COVID-19. TCRdb keeps only in-frame clones here, not all; method: immunoSEQ multiplex PCR. The profile shows approximately 26,000 clones, 65% to 85% of them singletons. The antigens for these receptors are not known. The sequences come from CD4+ T cells from PBMCs cultured with HCoV-NL63 spike peptides, collected before COVID-19 vaccination. These receptors came from a human donor who had a prior SARS-CoV-2 infection. Both conserved end residues are part of each CDR3. A D gene is named only where the DNA matches it firmly. A row's size may be missing; if present it is once, few, many or a size class.

>TRBD2|TRBV10-2|14|TRBJ2-7|NA
TGCGCCAGCACTGCTAGCGGGAGGGCCTCCGAGCAGTACTTC
CASTASGRASEQYF
>NA|TRBV19|14|TRBJ1-3|few
TGTGCCAGTAAAGACGGTTCCTCTGGAAACACCATATATTTT
CASKDGSSGNTIYF
>TRBD1|TRBV5-1|16|TRBJ2-7|NA
TGCGCCAGCAGCAGAAACCAGGGGGCTTGGTTGTACGAGCAGTACTTC
CASSRNQGAWLYEQYF
>TRBD2|TRBV3-1/TRBV3-2|18|TRBJ2-3|NA
TGTGCCAGCAGCCAAGACGGGACTAGCGGACATAGCACAGATACGCAGTATTTT
CASSQDGTSGHSTDTQYF
>TRBD1|TRBV19|14|TRBJ2-7|NA
TGTGCCAGTAGTGGGTGGGACAGCGGCTACGAGCAGTACTTC
CASSGWDSGYEQYF
>TRBD1|TRBV27|13|TRBJ1-1|NA
TGTGCCAGCAGTTGGACAGGGTACACTGAAGCTTTCTTT
CASSWTGYTEAFF
>NA|TRBV23-1|13|TRBJ1-3|NA
TGCGCCAGCAGTCAATCTTCGGGAAACACCATATATTTT
CASSQSSGNTIYF
>TRBD2|TRBV11-3|17|TRBJ2-2|NA
TGTGCCAGCAGCCCCCACTACCTAGCGGGAGGCCCCGGGGAGCTGTTTTTT
CASSPHYLAGGPGELFF
>NA|TRBV19|13|TRBJ1-5|once
TGTGCCAGTAGTATATCGGTGACCCAGCCCCAGCATTTT
CASSISVTQPQHF
>NA|TRBV19|13|TRBJ1-2|NA
TGTGCCAGTAGTATTCGGGATCTCAATGGCTACACCTTC
CASSIRDLNGYTF
>TRBD2|TRBV4-1|16|TRBJ2-5|NA
TGCGCCAGCAGCGCCCGACTAGCCCCAAGCCAAGAGACCCAGTACTTC
CASSARLAPSQETQYF
>TRBD2|TRBV7-2|15|TRBJ2-7|NA
TGTGCCAGCAGCCCTCGACTAGCGGGGGGGAGCGAGCAGTACTTC
CASSPRLAGGSEQYF
>NA|TRBV7-2|14|TRBJ1-5|NA
TGTGCCAGCAGCTTACTGGGATCAGATCAGCCCCAGCATTTT
CASSLLGSDQPQHF
>NA|TRBV7-2|14|TRBJ2-7|NA
TGTGCCAGCAGCGTCCTCGGCTCCCAGTACGAGCAGTACTTC
CASSVLGSQYEQYF
>TRBD2|TRBV5-5|18|TRBJ2-2|once
TGTGCCAGCAGCTTCACTACCGGGACTAGCTTTGACACCGGGGAGCTGTTTTTT
CASSFTTGTSFDTGELFF
>NA|TRBV5-8|13|TRBJ2-3|NA
TGTGCCGTTGGGGGCGACAGCACAGATACGCAGTATTTT
CAVGGDSTDTQYF
>TRBD2|TRBV10-3|16|TRBJ2-5|NA
TGTGCCATCAGTGAGGGGCTAGCGGGGGGGTTTGCGACCCAGTACTTC
CAISEGLAGGFATQYF
>NA|TRBV5-4|11|TRBJ2-7|NA
TGTGCCAGCAGCTATAACGGAGAACAGTACTTC
CASSYNGEQYF
>TRBD1|TRBV7-2|15|TRBJ2-3|NA
TGTGCCAGCAGCCGTAACGGACAGGGAGTGGATACGCAGTATTTT
CASSRNGQGVDTQYF
>TRBD1|TRBV6-6|15|TRBJ1-1|few
TGTGCCAGCAGTAACCACAGGGGGGTGAACACTGAAGCTTTCTTT
CASSNHRGVNTEAFF
>NA|TRBV20-1|13|TRBJ1-4|NA
TGCAGTGCTAGTTCAGGGATTGGTGAAAAACTGTTTTTT
CSASSGIGEKLFF
>TRBD2|TRBV20-1|15|TRBJ2-5|NA
TGCAGTGCTAGTCGGCGGGGGGGCGATAGAGAGACCCAGTACTTC
CSASRRGGDRETQYF